The rows below give T cell receptor beta chains drawn from one sample of a study of glioma-infiltrating T cells after dendritic cell vaccination. TCRdb keeps only in-frame clones here, not all; method: immunoSEQ multiplex PCR. The profile shows 70,000 to 90,000 clones, around 83% of them singletons. This sample comprised blood, obtained after dendritic cell vaccination. These receptors all come from a human donor with glioblastoma. CDR3s include the opening cysteine and the closing phenylalanine or tryptophan. The D gene is left open where the match is weak. Part of the rows lack a size; the others show once, few, many or a class for expanded clones.

J gene | clone size | CDR3 length | V gene | D gene | CDR3 protein | CDR3 DNA
TRBJ1-3 | once | 16 | TRBV9 | - | CASSVGLGDSGNTIYF | TGTGCCAGCAGCGTAGGCTTAGGAGACTCTGGAAACACCATATATTTT
TRBJ1-5 | - | 17 | TRBV2 | TRBD1 | CASSEARGTGHNQPQHF | TGTGCCAGCAGTGAAGCAAGGGGGACAGGACACAATCAGCCCCAGCATTTT
TRBJ2-3 | - | 14 | TRBV11-3 | - | CASSQSGNTDTQYF | TGTGCCAGCAGTCAATCGGGGAACACAGATACGCAGTATTTT
TRBJ1-5 | - | 13 | TRBV7-6 | - | CASSFRAREPQHF | TGTGCCAGCAGCTTCAGGGCCCGGGAGCCCCAGCATTTT
TRBJ2-1 | - | 15 | TRBV7-2 | TRBD1 | CASSEGQGLYNEQFF | TGTGCCAGCAGCGAAGGACAGGGACTCTACAATGAGCAGTTCTTC
TRBJ1-2 | - | 9 | TRBV20-1 | - | CSPSPGYTF | TGCAGCCCCTCCCCCGGCTACACCTTC
TRBJ2-5 | once | 14 | TRBV4-3 | - | CASSQVLRGETQYF | TGCGCCAGCAGCCAAGTCTTACGGGGAGAGACCCAGTACTTC
TRBJ2-5 | - | 15 | TRBV5-1 | - | CASSLVPGRQETQYF | TGCGCCAGCAGCTTGGTTCCAGGGCGCCAAGAGACCCAGTACTTC
TRBJ1-4 | - | 12 | TRBV6-5 | - | CASSRTDEKLFF | TGTGCCAGCAGCCGGACAGATGAAAAACTGTTTTTT
TRBJ1-2 | few | 12 | TRBV5-6 | - | CASSPGVYGYTF | TGTGCCAGCAGCCCAGGTGTCTATGGCTACACCTTC
TRBJ2-7 | - | 15 | TRBV19 | TRBD1 | CASRRSGTGTREQYF | TGTGCCAGTAGGAGGTCCGGGACAGGGACCCGCGAGCAGTACTTC
TRBJ2-5 | once | 13 | TRBV11-1 | - | CASSLAVQETQYF | TGTGCCAGCAGCTTGGCAGTACAAGAGACCCAGTACTTC
TRBJ2-2 | - | 16 | TRBV7-8 | TRBD2 | CASSLLVVAGFGELFF | TGTGCCAGCAGCTTATTAGTGGTAGCGGGGTTCGGGGAGCTGTTTTTT
TRBJ2-7 | - | 15 | TRBV2 | - | CASSHVGAGNEEQYF | TGTGCCAGCAGTCACGTGGGAGCGGGTAACGAAGAGCAGTACTTC
TRBJ2-3 | - | 14 | TRBV5-8 | - | CASSLRWGADTQYF | TGTGCCAGCAGCTTAAGATGGGGCGCAGATACGCAGTATTTT
TRBJ2-1 | - | 18 | TRBV7-8 | TRBD2 | CASSLARSGTTPYNEQFF | TGTGCCAGCAGCTTAGCCCGGTCCGGGACTACACCCTACAATGAGCAGTTCTTC
TRBJ2-2 | - | 16 | TRBV7-3 | TRBD1 | CASSFWTGSNTGELFF | TGTGCCAGCAGCTTCTGGACAGGGTCGAACACCGGGGAGCTGTTTTTT
TRBJ1-1 | - | 14 | TRBV2 | - | CASSDRGGNTEAFF | TGTGCCAGCAGCGACCGAGGGGGGAACACTGAAGCTTTCTTT
TRBJ2-1 | - | 14 | TRBV5-1 | - | CASSLASDNNEQFF | TGCGCCAGCAGCTTGGCCTCAGACAACAATGAGCAGTTCTTC
TRBJ1-1 | - | 13 | TRBV5-8 | - | CASSFDMNTEAFF | TGTGCCAGCAGCTTTGACATGAACACTGAAGCTTTCTTT
TRBJ1-1 | - | 15 | TRBV14 | - | CASSPLGGLNTEAFF | TGTGCCAGCAGCCCCTTAGGGGGATTGAACACTGAAGCTTTCTTT
TRBJ1-1 | - | 12 | TRBV7-9 | - | CASSSSPGEAFF | TGTGCCAGCAGCTCTTCCCCGGGTGAAGCTTTCTTT
TRBJ1-5 | - | 16 | TRBV7-9 | TRBD1 | CASSPADRGTNQPQHF | TGTGCCAGCAGCCCAGCAGACAGGGGGACTAATCAGCCCCAGCATTTT
TRBJ1-1 | few | 14 | TRBV7-2 | TRBD1 | CASSETTGDTEAFF | TGTGCCAGCAGCGAAACCACAGGGGACACTGAAGCTTTCTTT
TRBJ2-7 | many | 14 | TRBV10-3 | - | CAISEPLTAYEQYF | TGTGCCATCAGTGAGCCCCTTACGGCCTACGAGCAGTACTTC
TRBJ1-3 | - | 14 | TRBV18 | - | CASSLDRLGNTIYF | TGTGCCAGCTCACTCGACAGACTGGGCAACACCATATATTTT
TRBJ1-2 | - | 14 | TRBV27 | - | CASSRQAHNYGYTF | TGTGCCAGCAGTCGACAGGCCCATAACTATGGCTACACCTTC
TRBJ1-2 | - | 16 | TRBV5-1 | TRBD1 | CASSLEGDRDLYGYTF | TGCGCCAGCAGCTTGGAAGGTGACAGGGATTTGTATGGCTACACCTTC
TRBJ2-1 | few | 14 | TRBV18 | - | CASSPSGVGNEQFF | TGTGCCAGCTCACCATCGGGGGTGGGCAATGAGCAGTTCTTC
TRBJ2-2 | - | 15 | TRBV7-2 | TRBD1 | CASSPGTGLPGELFF | TGTGCCAGCAGCCCCGGGACAGGGTTGCCCGGGGAGCTGTTTTTT
TRBJ2-1 | - | 15 | TRBV4-2 | - | CASSQDRLPYNEQFF | TGTGCCAGCAGCCAAGACAGACTACCCTACAATGAGCAGTTCTTC
TRBJ1-1 | - | 11 | TRBV30 | - | CAWGTPSEAFF | TGTGCCTGGGGGACACCGTCTGAAGCTTTCTTT
TRBJ2-1 | - | 15 | TRBV14 | - | CASSQVGSSYNEQFF | TGTGCCAGCAGCCAAGTCGGTAGCTCCTACAATGAGCAGTTCTTC
TRBJ2-5 | few | 15 | TRBV6-6 | TRBD2 | CASSRPGGGQETQYF | TGTGCCAGCAGCCGACCCGGGGGGGGTCAAGAGACCCAGTACTTC
TRBJ1-5 | - | 14 | TRBV6-5 | - | CASRGRGRDKPQHF | TGTGCCAGCAGGGGGAGGGGGAGAGATAAGCCCCAGCATTTT
TRBJ2-1 | many | 15 | TRBV6-6 | TRBD2 | CASSYDSGAYNEQFF | TGTGCCAGCAGTTACGATAGCGGGGCATACAATGAGCAGTTCTTC
TRBJ1-2 | - | 14 | TRBV7-2 | TRBD1 | CASSAGQVFWGYTF | TGTGCCAGCAGCGCGGGACAGGTCTTTTGGGGCTACACCTTC
TRBJ2-5 | - | 17 | TRBV19 | - | CASSIRLSEAAEETQYF | TGTGCCAGTAGTATCCGCCTCTCTGAGGCGGCCGAAGAGACCCAGTACTTC
TRBJ2-2 | - | 14 | TRBV10-3 | TRBD2 | CAISAGGDTGELFF | TGTGCCATCAGTGCGGGAGGGGACACCGGGGAGCTGTTTTTT
TRBJ2-2 | few | 18 | TRBV4-1 | TRBD1 | CASSPGTGNPLRTGELFF | TGCGCCAGCAGCCCTGGGACAGGGAACCCTCTAAGGACCGGGGAGCTGTTTTTT
TRBJ1-1 | - | 16 | TRBV7-9 | TRBD1 | CASSFGYDRGYTEAFF | TGTGCCAGCAGCTTTGGTTACGACAGGGGGTACACTGAAGCTTTCTTT
TRBJ2-3 | - | 12 | TRBV29-1 | - | CSVYRSTDTQYF | TGCAGCGTTTACAGGTCCACAGATACGCAGTATTTT
TRBJ2-1 | - | 16 | TRBV13 | TRBD2 | CASSPIWDGGYNEQFF | TGTGCCAGCAGCCCGATATGGGACGGGGGGTACAATGAGCAGTTCTTC
TRBJ2-3 | - | 13 | TRBV12-5 | - | CASGLYNTDTQYF | TGTGCTAGTGGTTTGTACAACACAGATACGCAGTATTTT
TRBJ1-1 | once | 15 | TRBV7-9 | TRBD1 | CASSFQGGAGTEAFF | TGTGCCAGCAGCTTTCAAGGGGGCGCGGGCACTGAAGCTTTCTTT
TRBJ1-1 | - | 15 | TRBV27 | TRBD1 | CASSLSGQTPGQAFF | TGTGCCAGCAGTTTATCTGGCCAAACTCCGGGACAGGCTTTCTTT
TRBJ1-3 | - | 15 | TRBV4-1 | - | CASSRATGSGNTIYF | TGCGCCAGCAGCCGAGCGACAGGTTCCGGAAACACCATATATTTT
TRBJ1-2 | once | 14 | TRBV7-2 | - | CASSLNQARYGYTF | TGTGCCAGCAGCTTAAACCAAGCGCGGTACGGCTACACCTTC
TRBJ2-1 | - | 14 | TRBV5-1 | - | CASSLEGRRDEQFF | TGCGCCAGCAGCTTGGAGGGGCGGAGGGATGAGCAGTTCTTC
TRBJ2-1 | - | 16 | TRBV29-1 | TRBD2 | CSVAAGGPEPSNEQFF | TGCAGCGTTGCGGCGGGGGGGCCGGAGCCCTCCAATGAGCAGTTCTTC